These 10 T cell receptor beta chains were all obtained from the same sample, sequenced in a study of T cell repertoires in cytomegalovirus infection. Their cognate antigens are unknown. TCRdb re-called the reads through MiXCR, storing one row per CDR3 protein. The sample records about 89,000 distinct CDR3 sequences, 25% to 30% being singletons. The sample in question was CD8+ T cells from cultured PBMCs, obtained from culture after CMV antigen stimulation. These receptors originate from a human donor in good health (CMV status not recorded). Some clones in this sample may be carry-over from other donors' samples.

This clonotype was seen a handful of times. The chain carries TRBV5-4 and TRBJ1-1; 10 bases align to TRBD1. The CDR3 contains 15 residues. Per germline, CDR1 SGHNT and CDR2 YYREEE (reference sequence). The V and J ends lost 0 bases and 4 bases, in that order; junction bases with no gene match: 3. CDR3 sequence (DNA): TGTGCCAGCAGCTTGGAACGGACAGGGGGCACTGAAGCTTTCTTT. It translates to CASSLERTGGTEAFF.

The CDR3 DNA follows: TGTGCCAGCAGCCAATGGGTAAGCTCCTACAATGAGCAGTTCTTC. Encoded protein: CASSQWVSSYNEQFF. The chain combines TRBV14 with TRBJ2-1; D uncertain. Germline values: CDR1 SGHDN, CDR2 FVKESK. The V and J ends lost 2 bases and 0 bases respectively, with 8 bases between them. The CDR3 spans 15 residues.

The table lists this clonotype with a few counts. The chain links TRBV4-1 to TRBJ1-2; D gene uncertain. The CDR3 sequence is 13 residues long. The V end lost 1 base, the J end lost 3 bases, and 6 bases lay between the germline ends. Germline V CDR1 and CDR2: MGHRA, YSYEKL. CDR3 in DNA: TGCGCCAGCAGCCAAGTCCTTTACTATGGCTACACCTTC. Amino acids: CASSQVLYYGYTF.

This chain joins TRBV7-2 and TRBJ1-2; no clear D. With 5 bases removed from V and 3 bases from J, the gap between germline ends came to 10 bases. Germline values: CDR1 SGHTA, CDR2 FQGNSA. This CDR3 is built from 13 residues. CDR3 DNA sequence: TGTGCCAGCAGCCTGCACCGGGACTATGGCTACACCTTC. This translates into CASSLHRDYGYTF.

The V call is TRBV4-1, the J call TRBJ1-1; D is undetermined. V was pared by 3 bases and J by 0 bases, with 8 bases between. CDR3 length: 14 residues. Looked up from germline, CDR1 is MGHRA and CDR2 is YSYEKL. For the CDR3, the DNA is TGCGCCAGCAGCCACCCGGCCCTGAACACTGAAGCTTTCTTT. This codes for CASSHPALNTEAFF.

The chain joins TRBV13 to TRBJ2-7, with 7 positions matching TRBD1. Germline V lookup: CDR1 PRHDT, CDR2 FYEKMQ (reference sequence). The V and J ends lost 6 bases and 2 bases, in that order; junction bases with no gene match: 4. The CDR3 has 13 amino acids. CDR3 in DNA: TGTGCCAGCAGTTCACAGGGGACCTACGAGCAGTACTTC. Protein: CASSSQGTYEQYF.

V usage is TRBV2 and J usage is TRBJ2-6; TRBD1 is a possible D gene (5 bases). The germline CDR1 and CDR2 sequences are SNHLY and FYNNEI. V lost 4 bases to trimming and J lost 0 bases, with 16 bases between them. The CDR3 covers 18 residues. CDR3 nucleotides: TGTGCCAGCAGTGTCTCTGAGACAGTTAGCTCTGGGGCCAACGTCCTGACTTTC. Its translation is CASSVSETVSSGANVLTF.

This clonotype was seen a handful of times. The chain is built from TRBV7-6 and TRBJ2-1; 7 positions match TRBD2. This CDR3 has 14 amino acids. Trimming took 1 base from V and 9 from J; bases not matched to a gene: 6. Germline V gives CDR1 SGHVS, CDR2 FNYEAQ. CDR3 DNA: TGTGCCAGCAGCTTAGAATCTAGCGGATTTGAGCAGTTCTTC. It codes for CASSLESSGFEQFF.

This clonotype was found a few times. J is TRBJ2-7 and V is TRBV4-1, with 7 nucleotides matching TRBD1. CDR1 is MGHRA and CDR2 is YSYEKL in the germline V gene. The CDR3 is 15 residues long. V lost 4 bases, J lost 2 bases, and 8 bases stayed unmatched. The CDR3 loop is CASSLSGTATYEQYF. The CDR3 nucleotides are TGCGCCAGCAGCCTCTCCGGGACAGCCACCTACGAGCAGTACTTC.

The gene calls are TRBV5-6 and TRBJ1-5, with D possibly matching TRBD1 (6 bases). The CDR3 spans 15 residues. With 4 bases removed from V and 4 bases from J, the gap between germline ends came to 15 bases. From germline, CDR1 is SGHDT and CDR2 YYEEEE. The CDR3 reads CASSRGPDSNQPQHF. The CDR3 bases are TGTGCCAGCAGCCGAGGGCCGGACAGTAATCAGCCCCAGCATTTT.